The entry that follows covers one T cell receptor (beta chain) sequence. The CDR3 consists of 14 residues. The germline V gene encodes CDR1 SGHRS and CDR2 YFSETQ. Deletions cut 4 bases from V and 1 base from J, with 10 bases between. The data are from a study of blood T cell repertoires in COVID-19. In the study overall: COVID-19 samples, acute and convalescent, were from the United States, Italy and Spain. Sample material is recorded as cDNA or gDNA derived from T cells, B-cell-depleted T cells, or PBMCs.

Source study methods: The assay estimated nucleated cells by amplifying reference gene primers. TCRdb keeps only in-frame clones here, not all; method: immunoSEQ multiplex PCR. V and J calls and clone size are given by that table; D and trimming were obtained from the DNA. The table records some 290,000 clones, 81% of them present only once. Sample: peripheral blood. The receptor was derived from a woman in her fifties or sixties with active or convalescent COVID-19. The V gene is TRBV5-1, the J gene TRBJ2-3; D perhaps matches TRBD1 (5 bases). As DNA, the CDR3 is TGCGCCAGCAGCAAAGACAGTGGCACAGATACGCAGTATTTT. This codes for CASSKDSGTDTQYF.